This TCR beta chain was sequenced for a study of shared clonotypes between healthy human individuals (dated by TCRdb to 2020 to 2022). A note on the overall study: A couple of women and three men aged 18 to 49 years were included in the cohort. For each donor, CD4 naive and CD4 memory were each run on three plates, CD8 naive on two plates, and CD8 memory on one plate. Blood TCR repertoires of roughly five healthy adults were deeply sequenced to estimate repertoire size and the extent of clonotype sharing between individuals. To increase sequencing depth and limit assay-specific biases, TCR repertoire library preparation and sequencing were carried out by different laboratories using diverse techniques. Per donor, leukapheresis produced somewhere between about 0.85 and 9.5 billion PBMCs.

In the case of this clone: Its antigen is not yet known. No base quality values were provided; no much bigger clone lies one nucleotide off.

The germline V gene sets CDR1 to SGDLS and CDR2 to YYNGEE. Including cysteine and phenylalanine, the CDR3 has 18 amino acids. Only CDR3 DNA remains: 54 bases, in frame from the first base. Trimming removed 0 bases from V and 7 bases from J, leaving 23 bases between the germline ends. Using the deep immunoSEQ assay, TCR CDR3 regions were amplified from genomic DNA by multiplex PCR. Genomic DNA extracted from each cell subset was distributed evenly over all wells of several immunoSEQ 96-well plates, and each plate served as one replicate. For sorted subsets, around 200 ng genomic DNA, equal to approximately 30,000 T cell genomes, was loaded into each replicate PCR. The purified libraries were quantified using a Qubit 3.0 fluorometer, sized with a Bioanalyzer 2100, and then quantified again using the KAPA Library Quantification kit. A separate single-read 150-cycle Illumina NextSeq 550 flow cell was used to sequence each immunoSEQ 96-well plate. The paper's processing steps were these. Because only junctional sequences without quality scores were contained in the immunoSEQ output, filtering matching that applied to full-length reads could not be performed. To assign V/J genes and CDR3, sequences were annotated against IMGT germline references using PyIR, a Python wrapper for IgBLAST v1.9. Reads were filtered out if the reads had weak V/J assignments (E-value above 1e-6), no CDR3, stop codons, out-of-frame junctions, or ambiguous translated residues. A V3J clonotype was defined by an identical inferred V gene, J gene, and CDR3 amino acid sequence. Percentage overlap between repertoires was calculated by dividing the number of shared unique clonotypes by the size of the smaller repertoire. Richness of each repertoire was evaluated using RTK rarefaction, the Chao1 estimator, and Recon v2.1 estimates of unobserved clonotypes. Generation probabilities were computed with OLGA for all TCRbeta clonotypes obtained by the gDNA method from several donors. Drawn from immuneACCESS, this table holds only the in-frame rearrangements with V and J called that TCRdb kept. Clones are partly lost; checked studies trace under half to an unresolved V gene and leave the rest unexplained. V, J and clone size are those of that table, while D and trimming were read from the DNA. A total of some 2,000,000 clones appear in this sample, 95% of them only once. Clones ranked in the top ten supply around 0.13% of the sample.

Healthy HIV-negative adults with no recently reported acute infections or vaccinations were included as donors. Every donor was a Caucasian adult living in Nashville, Tennessee, USA. Magnetic negative selection was used to enrich CD4+ T cells, after which naive cells were positively selected on CD45RA and the negative fraction became the memory subset. Blood was obtained by leukapheresis, after which PBMCs were separated by Ficoll-Histopaque density gradient centrifugation and cryopreserved in liquid nitrogen vapor phase. Analytical flow cytometry was used to check the purity and quantity of every magnetically sorted T cell population. From each sorted fraction, genomic DNA was isolated and quantified by UV absorbance on a Nanodrop 2000c. What the research found in general, with its limitations: Sharing across a handful of donors was observed for approximately 5% of naive CD4, under 4% of naive CD8, roughly 2.4% of memory CD4, and roughly 0.43% of memory CD8 clonotypes. Based on pairwise subsampling, the degree of clonotype sharing among donors was expected to be affected by sequencing depth. Even with the large sequencing depth, rarefaction of the sorted-subset datasets indicated that sequencing was incomplete. Sampling was restricted to blood, and TCR repertoires in tissue are likely to differ from TCR repertoires in blood. The genetic and exposure-history diversity represented was limited by the small number of donors. Compared with non-shared clonotypes, the clonotypes found in all four sorted-subset donors had higher generation probabilities. Larger estimated clonotype richness was generally found for naive subsets than for memory subsets.

The sequencing input was naive CD4+ T cells sorted from blood. The cell subset or site label, as the study defines it: CD45RA+ positively selected. The chain is made from TRBV9 and TRBJ1-5, with TRBD1 tentatively as D gene (6 bases match). The source of this sequence is a man between 18 and 35 years old in good health. The nucleotide sequence is given as TGTGCCAGCAGCGTAGTAAGGGGGGGCGAACCTTCAAAGCAGCCCCAGCATTTT. The translation is CASSVVRGGEPSKQPQHF. Here the CDR3 is joined to the reference TRBV9 and TRBJ1-5 genes, and the full variable domain is: DSGVTQTPKHLITATGQRVTLRCSPRSGDLSVYWYQQSLDQGLQFLIQYYNGEERAKGNILERFSAQQFPDLHSELNLSSLELGDSALYFCASSVVRGGEPSKQPQHFGDGTRLSIL.